A selection of T cell receptor beta chains follows, all from one sample in a study of control samples from healthy donors and cancer patients. Data came from immunoSEQ multiplex PCR; TCRdb stores just in-frame clones and leaves some out. The table lists around 77,000 clones, around 94% of them singletons, with approximately 6% in the top ten. The sample was blood. These TCRs come from a woman between 55 and 75 years old in good health. The CDR3 runs from the conserved cysteine through the conserved F or W. Each record gives: J gene, D gene, clone size, V gene, CDR3 DNA, CDR3 protein. The D gene is left open where the match is weak. The size of a clone is reported for some rows only, either as once, few or many, or as a class for expanded clones.

>TRBJ2-2|NA|NA|TRBV18
TGTGCCAGCTCACCAAACAGGGCGAACACCGGGGAGCTGTTTTTT
CASSPNRANTGELFF
>TRBJ1-3|NA|NA|TRBV27
TGTGCCAGCAGTCCTTACTACGGTACCGTTCGAAACACCATATATTTT
CASSPYYGTVRNTIYF
>TRBJ2-3|NA|NA|TRBV27
TGTGCCAGCAGGAGATTCCAGGGTGGTACGCAGTATTTT
CASRRFQGGTQYF
>TRBJ1-6|NA|NA|TRBV19
TGTGCCAGTAGTATAGGGACAGCGGCTACACCCCTCCACTTT
CASSIGTAATPLHF
>TRBJ2-1|TRBD2|NA|TRBV7-9
TGTGCCAGCAGCCCGGTGGGGGCGGGAGGTCGCGATGAGCAGTTCTTC
CASSPVGAGGRDEQFF
>TRBJ1-2|NA|NA|TRBV11-3
TGTGCCAGCAGCTTAGATCACCAGGGGTATGGCTACACCTTC
CASSLDHQGYGYTF
>TRBJ1-2|TRBD1|NA|TRBV28
TGTGCCAGCAGGAACCGGGACAGGGAGACCTATGGCTACACCTTC
CASRNRDRETYGYTF
>TRBJ2-3|TRBD2|once|TRBV27
TGTGCCAGCGCCCAGACTAGCGGGAGAGCAGATACGCAGTATTTT
CASAQTSGRADTQYF
>TRBJ2-1|TRBD2|NA|TRBV11-2
TGTGCCAGCAGCTTTGAGCGGGAGAACTCCTACAATGAGCAGTTCTTC
CASSFERENSYNEQFF
>TRBJ2-7|NA|once|TRBV24-1
TGTGCCACCCAAGGCGCCGGGAGCGAGCAGTACTTC
CATQGAGSEQYF
>TRBJ2-7|TRBD2|once|TRBV23-1
TGCGCCAGCAGTCATCGATGGGAGGGCCGATACGAGCAGTACTTC
CASSHRWEGRYEQYF
>TRBJ1-1|TRBD1|NA|TRBV19
TGTGCCAGTAGTATAGGAGGGACAGGGTGGTCTGAAGCTTTCTTT
CASSIGGTGWSEAFF
>TRBJ2-2|NA|NA|TRBV10-3
TGTGCCTCAGGGGCCACCGGGGAGCTGTTTTTT
CASGATGELFF
>TRBJ2-7|NA|NA|TRBV28
TGTGCCAGCATCCCTACCGGGGGCACCTACGAGCAGTACTTC
CASIPTGGTYEQYF
>TRBJ1-4|NA|NA|TRBV9
TGTGCCAGCAGCCAGTGGGGCATGACTAATGAAAAACTGTTTTTT
CASSQWGMTNEKLFF
>TRBJ2-1|NA|NA|TRBV6-2/TRBV6-3
TGTGCCAGCAGTCTGGCGGGGACCTACAATGAGCAGTTCTTC
CASSLAGTYNEQFF
>TRBJ2-5|TRBD1|NA|TRBV15
TGTGCCACCAGCAGCGTAAGCGACAGGGCCGATGAGACCCAGTACTTC
CATSSVSDRADETQYF
>TRBJ1-2|NA|NA|TRBV28
TGTGCCAGCAGTCCAGGGATGCCTAACTATGGCTACACCTTC
CASSPGMPNYGYTF
>TRBJ1-1|TRBD1|NA|TRBV5-5
TGTGCCAGCAGCCGGACAGGGGGGATGGCTGAAGCTTTCTTT
CASSRTGGMAEAFF
>TRBJ1-2|NA|NA|TRBV5-1
TGCGCCAGCAGCTTGGCCCCCCGCGGGCCCCGGGGCTACACCTTC
CASSLAPRGPRGYTF
>TRBJ1-4|TRBD1|once|TRBV15
TGTGCCACCAGCAGGGACAGGGGGCCGTCGAATGAAAAACTGTTTTTT
CATSRDRGPSNEKLFF
>TRBJ2-1|TRBD1|NA|TRBV29-1
TGCAGCGTTGTGTTTGGGACAGGGATCAATGAGCAGTTCTTC
CSVVFGTGINEQFF
>TRBJ1-6|NA|NA|TRBV7-2
TGTGCCAGCAGCCAACAGGGCCACTCCTATAATTCACCCCTCCACTTT
CASSQQGHSYNSPLHF
>TRBJ1-2|NA|NA|TRBV12-2
TGTGCAAGTCGCTTCGGGACAGGGCTTCTGTCGACGGGCTACACCTTC
CASRFGTGLLSTGYTF
>TRBJ2-2|TRBD2|NA|TRBV4-3
TGCGCCAGCAGCCAAGCGGGAGGGCCCCCCGGGGAGCTGTTTTTT
CASSQAGGPPGELFF
>TRBJ2-6|TRBD1|NA|TRBV5-1
TGCGCCAGCAGCTTTCAGAAAGGACAGGGAGTTGGGGCCAACGTCCTGACTTTC
CASSFQKGQGVGANVLTF
>TRBJ2-1|NA|NA|TRBV7-3
TGTGCCAGCAGCTTTGAGCGACAGAGCAATGAGCAGTTCTTC
CASSFERQSNEQFF
>TRBJ1-1|NA|NA|TRBV6-5
TGTGCCAGCAGTTACACCCAGGGGCGAGGGAACACTGAAGCTTTCTTT
CASSYTQGRGNTEAFF
>TRBJ1-1|NA|NA|TRBV7-9
TGTGCCAGCAGCTCGTGGGGGACAAACCAAGCTTTCTTT
CASSSWGTNQAFF
>TRBJ2-2|NA|NA|TRBV2
TGTGCCAGCAGGGGAGAGTACACCGGGGAGCTGTTTTTT
CASRGEYTGELFF
>TRBJ1-1|NA|NA|TRBV11-2
TGTGCCAGCAGCTGGCGCCAGGTGAGATTGACGAACACTGAAGCTTTCTTT
CASSWRQVRLTNTEAFF
>TRBJ2-5|TRBD2|NA|TRBV4-1
TGCGCCAGCAGCCTACTAGCGGGTGGTCCGGAGACCCAGTACTTC
CASSLLAGGPETQYF
>TRBJ2-7|TRBD2|NA|TRBV19
TGTGCCAGTAGTATTAAGACTAGCGGGAGTTTCGACGAGCAGTACTTC
CASSIKTSGSFDEQYF
>TRBJ1-1|NA|NA|TRBV5-1
TGCGCCTACAGATGGGGCACGGTGAACACTGAAGCTTTCTTT
CAYRWGTVNTEAFF
>TRBJ1-6|NA|NA|TRBV5-4
TGTGCCAGCAGCCCCGGGGTCGGCAGGGCTGAGGCACCCCTCCACTTT
CASSPGVGRAEAPLHF
>TRBJ2-3|TRBD2|NA|TRBV15
TGTGCCACCAGCAGAGGTGGACTAGCGGGGAGCACAGATACGCAGTATTTT
CATSRGGLAGSTDTQYF
>TRBJ1-1|NA|NA|TRBV12-3/TRBV12-4
TGTGCCAGCAGTTCCTCCAACACTGAAGCTTTCTTT
CASSSSNTEAFF
>TRBJ2-5|NA|NA|TRBV5-1
TGCGCCAGCAGCCCTGGACGAACCCAAGAGACCCAGTACTTC
CASSPGRTQETQYF
>TRBJ2-7|TRBD2|NA|TRBV27
TGTGCCAGCAGTTTCTCGGGACTAGGGCTCTACGAGCAGTACTTC
CASSFSGLGLYEQYF
>TRBJ2-7|NA|NA|TRBV5-1
TGCGCCAGCAGCTTGGGGGGATTCAACTACGAGCAGTACTTC
CASSLGGFNYEQYF
>TRBJ1-1|TRBD1|NA|TRBV19
TGTGCCAGTAGCCCGCGACAGGGCGCTGGAACTGAAGCTTTCTTT
CASSPRQGAGTEAFF
>TRBJ2-5|NA|NA|TRBV7-2
TGTGCCAGCAGCTTGGACGGGGGAACAAGGACCCAGTACTTC
CASSLDGGTRTQYF
>TRBJ2-6|NA|NA|TRBV19
TGTGCCAGCGGAATGACTGGGGCCAACGTCCTGACTTTC
CASGMTGANVLTF
>TRBJ2-1|NA|NA|TRBV6-5
TGTGCCAGCTTAAACGCCCAGGTCCTAGGGAATGAGCAGTTCTTC
CASLNAQVLGNEQFF
>TRBJ1-2|NA|NA|TRBV7-9
TGTGCCAGCAGCTTAGCGCTGACGGGGTTTTCTAACTATGGCTACACCTTC
CASSLALTGFSNYGYTF
>TRBJ2-5|TRBD1|NA|TRBV4-1
TGCGCCAGCAGAGCTACAGGGACAGGGGGCCGGGAGACCCAGTACTTC
CASRATGTGGRETQYF
>TRBJ1-5|NA|NA|TRBV10-3
TGTGCCACCGGAGCAGGGAACAATCAGCCCCAGCATTTT
CATGAGNNQPQHF
>TRBJ2-1|NA|NA|TRBV5-5
TGTGCCAGCACCCCCATCGGTACGAGCTCCTACAATGAGCAGTTCTTC
CASTPIGTSSYNEQFF
>TRBJ2-7|TRBD1|NA|TRBV28
TGTGCCAGCAGAAACCCCCGGGACAGGGTTCTTTACGAGCAGTACTTC
CASRNPRDRVLYEQYF
>TRBJ1-1|TRBD1|NA|TRBV3-1/TRBV3-2
TGTGCCAGCAGCACCCAGGGGGGTGAAGCTTTCTTT
CASSTQGGEAFF
>TRBJ1-2|TRBD1|NA|TRBV5-4
TGTGCCAGCAGCTCAACAGGGGTAGTAGGCTATGGCTACACCTTC
CASSSTGVVGYGYTF
>TRBJ1-5|TRBD1|NA|TRBV20-1
TGCAGTGCTAGTAGGCCGAGGTCGGGACAGTTCAATCAGCCCCAGCATTTT
CSASRPRSGQFNQPQHF
>TRBJ2-7|TRBD2|NA|TRBV5-1
TGCGCCAGCAGCTTGGATCTAGCGGGAGGGACCTACGAGCAGTACTTC
CASSLDLAGGTYEQYF
>TRBJ2-3|TRBD1|NA|TRBV7-9
TGTGCCAGCAGCTTCACAGGGGGCGCGGGAGATACGCAGTATTTT
CASSFTGGAGDTQYF
>TRBJ1-6|TRBD1|few|TRBV10-2
TGCGCCAGCAATAGCCATCAGGGGGCGGGAGATTCACCCCTCCACTTT
CASNSHQGAGDSPLHF
>TRBJ1-5|NA|NA|TRBV4-1
TGCGCCAGCAGCCAAGTACATACGGGGCAGGTTTATAGCAATCAGCCCCAGCATTTT
CASSQVHTGQVYSNQPQHF
>TRBJ1-3|NA|NA|TRBV30
TGTGCCTGGAGCCGGTTTGGGGTGGAAGGAAACACCATATATTTT
CAWSRFGVEGNTIYF
>TRBJ2-6|NA|NA|TRBV28
TGTGCCAGCAGTCGGGACAAATTTTTCAATGGGGCCAACGTCCTGACTTTC
CASSRDKFFNGANVLTF